The next 9 T cell receptor beta chains were all read from a single sample in a study of PD-L1 blockade in urothelial cancer. The protocol was immunoSEQ multiplex PCR, while the TCRdb copy is restricted to in-frame clones and leaves out a portion. Altogether about 76,000 clones are present, 80% to 95% being singletons, with the ten largest covering about 0.91%. Time point meaning: peripheral blood 6 weeks after treatment start. The sample in question was PBMCs, obtained around atezolizumab (anti-PD-L1) treatment. These receptors all come from a woman aged 80 or over with urothelial cancer.

V gene TRBV28 combines with J gene TRBJ1-2; D remains unclear. The germline V gene encodes CDR1 MDHEN and CDR2 SYDVKM. Between the trimmed V and J ends, which lost 7 bases and 8 bases, there was a span of 17 bases. This CDR3 is 13 amino acids long. For the CDR3, the DNA is TGTGCCAGCATCAAAATCTCGGGTTGGGGCTACACCTTC. The encoded protein is CASIKISGWGYTF.

The chain combines TRBV27 with TRBJ1-1, with D maybe TRBD1 (6 bases). V was cut by 1 base and J by 1 base, with 10 bases left in between. The CDR3 consists of 15 residues. Per germline, CDR1 MNHEY and CDR2 SMNVEV (reference sequence). CDR3 region: CASSLLAGANTEAFF. The CDR3 DNA follows: TGTGCCAGCAGTTTATTAGCAGGGGCGAACACTGAAGCTTTCTTT.

This clone was counted a single time. The V and J genes are TRBV19 and TRBJ2-7; 10 positions agree with TRBD1. Germline V gene data show CDR1 as LNHDA and CDR2 as SQIVND (reference sequence). After removal of 3 bases from V and 1 base from J, the junction contained 0 bases not matched to a gene. The CDR3 contains 14 residues. The CDR3 sequence is CASSMGQGSYEQYF. The CDR3 DNA reads TGTGCCAGTAGTATGGGACAGGGGTCCTACGAGCAGTACTTC.

The rearrangement uses TRBV29-1 and TRBJ1-2; 7 nucleotides match TRBD1. CDR1 and CDR2 from the germline V gene are SQVTM and ANQGSEA. With 5 bases clipped from V and 3 bases from J, the junction kept 9 bases outside the gene matches. This CDR3 is 14 amino acids long. The CDR3 DNA reads TGCAGCGTTCCCGGGACAGCATTAGACTATGGCTACACCTTC. It is translated as CSVPGTALDYGYTF.

This sequence joins TRBV12-1 and TRBJ2-5; the table's D call, TRBD2, was not checked against the DNA. TRBV12-1 is an annotated pseudogene. This CDR3 has 17 residues. CDR3 sequence reads: CASSPPPGLASQETQYF. The DNA for the CDR3 is TGTGCCAGCAGCCCCCCCCCGGGACTAGCGAGCCAAGAGACCCAGTACTTC.

This chain connects TRBV28 to TRBJ1-4; no definite D call. Trimming took off 7 bases at V and 4 bases at J, with 16 bases between the two ends. CDR3 length equals 15 residues. In germline, CDR1 is MDHEN, CDR2 SYDVKM. For the CDR3, the DNA is TGTGCCAGCACCGACCACCAGGACTTTAATGAAAAACTGTTTTTT. This translates into CASTDHQDFNEKLFF.

The J gene is TRBJ1-1, the V gene TRBV28; tentative D call: TRBD1 (6 bases). The CDR3 extends over 14 amino acids. CDR1 is MDHEN and CDR2 is SYDVKM in the germline V gene. The V and J ends lost 10 bases and 0 bases respectively, with 15 bases between them. This CDR3 reads CATTEGGMNTEAFF. The CDR3 coding sequence is TGTGCCACCACGGAAGGGGGAATGAACACTGAAGCTTTCTTT.

J is TRBJ1-2 and V is TRBV6-5, with a possible D match to TRBD1 (5 bases). Germline CDR1 MNHEY, CDR2 SVGAGI. The ends were cut back, 2 bases at V and 6 bases at J, with 10 bases in the middle. The CDR3 sequence is 13 residues long. CDR3 residues: CASSYGAANGYTF. The CDR3 DNA reads as TGTGCCAGCAGTTACGGGGCAGCCAATGGCTACACCTTC.

The chain carries TRBV6-5 and TRBJ2-3; tentative D call: TRBD1 (5 bases). This CDR3 region has 13 residues. CDR1 and CDR2 from the germline V gene are MNHEY and SVGAGI. V lost 6 bases and J lost 13, with 20 bases in between. This CDR3 is CASRLTDFQREYF. CDR3 in DNA: TGTGCCAGCAGGCTGACAGACTTCCAACGGGAGTATTTT.